These T cell receptor beta chains were read from a single sample in a study of circulating CD8 cells and anti-PD-1 response in melanoma. TCRdb processed the reads anew with MiXCR; each CDR3 protein has one entry. The sample shows a few hundred distinct CDR3 sequences, 6.3% of them seen only once. Sequenced material: CD8+ T cells from PBMCs, taken at baseline or after one month of anti-PD-1 therapy (not recorded which). The source is a human donor with melanoma. The CDR3 runs from the conserved cysteine through the conserved F or W. D genes are given only for firm matches. Sizes are listed as once, few, many or a size class.

d_call clone_size cdr3_length j_call v_call cdr3_nt cdr3_aa
TRBD1 large 12 TRBJ2-1 TRBV18 TGTGCCAGCCCACAGGGGGCTGGTGAGCAGTTCTTC CASPQGAGEQFF
- large 16 TRBJ2-7 TRBV25-1 TGTGCCAGCAGTGAATATGGTGATCGGTTCGGCTACGAGCAGTACTTC CASSEYGDRFGYEQYF
TRBD2 large 16 TRBJ2-1 TRBV2 TGTGCCAGCAGTGAAGGGACTAGCGGGGGGTACAATGAGCAGTTCTTC CASSEGTSGGYNEQFF
TRBD2 medium-sized 17 TRBJ2-1 TRBV20-1 TGCAGTGCTAGAGGTCTAGCGGGGGCTAGCTCCTACAATGAGCAGTTCTTC CSARGLAGASSYNEQFF
- large 17 TRBJ2-1 TRBV6-2/TRBV6-3 TGTGCCAGCAGTTACTCCCCCACCCAACAAGCGATTGATGAGCAGTTCTTC CASSYSPTQQAIDEQFF
- large 10 TRBJ1-4 TRBV29-1 TGCAGCGCGAAGAATGAAAAACTGTTTTTT CSAKNEKLFF
- medium-sized 14 TRBJ2-2 TRBV20-1 TGCAGTGCTCCTTGGGTAACGAACACCGGGGAGCTGTTTTTT CSAPWVTNTGELFF
TRBD1 large 11 TRBJ1-4 TRBV29-1 TGCAGCGTTCAGGGGGGTGAAAAACTGTTTTTT CSVQGGEKLFF
TRBD2 medium-sized 15 TRBJ2-1 TRBV20-1 TGCAGTGCTAGAGATTCACTAGCGGGGATCAGTGAGCAGTTCTTC CSARDSLAGISEQFF
- medium-sized 12 TRBJ1-5 TRBV29-1 TGCAGCGTTCGAGAGGAGGGTCAGCCCCAGCATTTT CSVREEGQPQHF
- large 12 TRBJ2-1 TRBV20-1 TGCAGTGCTAGAGAGGGAGCGGCTGAGCAGTTCTTC CSAREGAAEQFF
TRBD2 large 18 TRBJ2-3 TRBV20-1 TGCAGTGCTAGATCCCAAGGACTAGCGGGGGCCCCCGCAGATACGCAGTATTTT CSARSQGLAGAPADTQYF
- hyperexpanded 16 TRBJ2-6 TRBV19 TGTGCCAGTAGTATAGCCCTGGCGCGGGGGGCCAACGTCCTGACTTTC CASSIALARGANVLTF
- large 13 TRBJ1-1 TRBV5-5 TGTGCCAGCAGCCCCTCGGGCATGGGTGAAGCTTTCTTT CASSPSGMGEAFF
- large 12 TRBJ2-7 TRBV29-1 TGCAGCGTTGAGGAGAGCTCCTACGAGCAGTACTTC CSVEESSYEQYF